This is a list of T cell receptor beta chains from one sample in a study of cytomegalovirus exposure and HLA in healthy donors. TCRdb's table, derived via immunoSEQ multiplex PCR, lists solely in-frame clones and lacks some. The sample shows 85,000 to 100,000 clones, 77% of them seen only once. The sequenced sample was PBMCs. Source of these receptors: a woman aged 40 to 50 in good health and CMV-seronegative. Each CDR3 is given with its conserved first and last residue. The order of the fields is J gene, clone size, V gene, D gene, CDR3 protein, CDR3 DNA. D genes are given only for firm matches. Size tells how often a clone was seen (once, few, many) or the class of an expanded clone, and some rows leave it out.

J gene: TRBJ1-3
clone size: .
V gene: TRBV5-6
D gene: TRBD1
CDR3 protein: CASHAGQGTNTIYF
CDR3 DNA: TGTGCCAGTCATGCGGGACAGGGGACCAACACCATATATTTT

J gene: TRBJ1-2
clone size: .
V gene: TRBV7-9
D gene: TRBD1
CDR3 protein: CASSFRDREGTLYGYTF
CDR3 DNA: TGTGCCAGCAGCTTCAGGGACAGAGAGGGGACTCTTTATGGCTACACCTTC

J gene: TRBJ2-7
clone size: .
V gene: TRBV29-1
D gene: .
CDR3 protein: CSTLGQSDEQYF
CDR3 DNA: TGCAGCACCCTGGGGCAGTCTGACGAGCAGTACTTC

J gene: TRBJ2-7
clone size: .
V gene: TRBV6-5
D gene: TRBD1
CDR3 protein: CASSSSTGNPTYEQYF
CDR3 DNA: TGTGCCAGCAGTTCCTCGACAGGGAACCCGACCTACGAGCAGTACTTC

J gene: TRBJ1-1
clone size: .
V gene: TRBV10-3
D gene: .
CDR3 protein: CAIRDRTNTEAFF
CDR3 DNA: TGTGCCATCAGAGACAGGACGAACACTGAAGCTTTCTTT

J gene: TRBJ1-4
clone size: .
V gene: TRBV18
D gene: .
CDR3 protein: CASSGRAGSNEKLFF
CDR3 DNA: TGTGCCAGCTCGGGGAGGGCCGGTAGTAATGAAAAACTGTTTTTT

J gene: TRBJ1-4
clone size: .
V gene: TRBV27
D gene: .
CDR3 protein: CASSFDSTNEKLFF
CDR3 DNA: TGTGCCAGCAGTTTCGACAGTACTAATGAAAAACTGTTTTTT

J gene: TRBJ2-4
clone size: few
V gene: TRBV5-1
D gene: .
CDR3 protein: CASRPAGLDIQYF
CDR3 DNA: TGCGCCAGCAGGCCCGCAGGGTTAGACATTCAGTACTTC

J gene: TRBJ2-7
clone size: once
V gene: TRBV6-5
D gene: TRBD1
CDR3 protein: CASTPGQRLSYEQYF
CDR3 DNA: TGTGCCAGCACCCCGGGACAGCGGCTATCCTACGAGCAGTACTTC

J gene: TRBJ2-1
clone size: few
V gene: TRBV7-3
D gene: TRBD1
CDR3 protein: CASSPDRATYNEQFF
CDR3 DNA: TGTGCCAGCAGTCCCGACAGGGCCACCTACAATGAGCAGTTCTTC

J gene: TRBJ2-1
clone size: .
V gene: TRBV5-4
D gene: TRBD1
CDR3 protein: CASSLPGQGAYDEQFF
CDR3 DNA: TGTGCCAGCAGCTTACCGGGACAGGGGGCATACGATGAGCAGTTCTTC

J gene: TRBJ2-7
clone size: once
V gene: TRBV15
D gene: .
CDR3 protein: CATSPGGSYEQYF
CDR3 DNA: TGTGCCACCAGCCCCGGGGGCTCCTACGAGCAGTACTTC

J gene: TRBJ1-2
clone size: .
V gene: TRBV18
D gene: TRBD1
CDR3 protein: CASSAGQGPGYTF
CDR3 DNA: TGTGCCAGCTCAGCGGGACAGGGGCCTGGCTACACCTTC

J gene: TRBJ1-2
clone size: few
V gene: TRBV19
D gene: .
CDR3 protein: CASPLPWQGPVLGGYTF
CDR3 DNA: TGTGCCAGCCCCCTACCCTGGCAGGGTCCAGTGTTGGGGGGCTACACCTTC

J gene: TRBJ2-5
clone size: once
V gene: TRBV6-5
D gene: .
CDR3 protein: CASRPNLWETQYF
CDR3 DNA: TGTGCCAGCAGACCTAACCTTTGGGAGACCCAGTACTTC

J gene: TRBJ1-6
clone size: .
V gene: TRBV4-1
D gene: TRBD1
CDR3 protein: CASSPGTGILALHF
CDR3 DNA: TGCGCCAGCAGCCCCGGGACAGGGATATTGGCCCTCCACTTT

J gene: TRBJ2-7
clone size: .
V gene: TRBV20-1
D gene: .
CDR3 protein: CSAGDSYEQYF
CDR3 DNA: TGCAGTGCCGGAGATTCCTACGAGCAGTACTTC

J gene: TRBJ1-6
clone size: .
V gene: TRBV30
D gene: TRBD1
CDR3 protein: CAWRRQTGKNSPLHF
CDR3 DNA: TGTGCCTGGAGGAGGCAGACAGGGAAAAATTCACCCCTCCACTTT

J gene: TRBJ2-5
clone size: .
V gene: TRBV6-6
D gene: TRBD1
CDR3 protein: CASSHGTVAQETQYF
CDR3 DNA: TGTGCCAGCAGCCACGGGACAGTTGCTCAAGAGACCCAGTACTTC